This T cell receptor (beta chain) was obtained from a study of technical replicates of blood from several donors. Repertoires were generated with immunoSEQ multiplex PCR, while TCRdb's copy carries only in-frame clones and drops some. The sample lists 75,000 to 95,000 clones; over 90% were seen once. The length of the CDR3 is 14 residues. V was pared by 5 bases and J by 4 bases, with 12 bases between. Germline V lookup: CDR1 MGHDK, CDR2 SYGVNS. Material: T cells isolated from PBMCs. The chain recombines TRBV25-1 with TRBJ1-5; a weak D match, TRBD1 (6 bases). The receptor was derived from a human donor in good health. The CDR3 protein is CASSTTGLNQPQHF. The CDR3 region has the DNA TGTGCCAGCAGTACCACAGGGCTTAATCAGCCCCAGCATTTT.